Following are 16 T cell receptor beta chains from one sample sequenced in a study of lymphopenia after photon versus proton radiotherapy. Data came from immunoSEQ multiplex PCR; TCRdb stores just in-frame clones and leaves some out. This repertoire shows around 20,000 clones, 90% to 95% found once; its top ten account for under 7.5%. The source material was peripheral blood, sampled from a patient treated with photon-based radiotherapy. The origin of the receptors is a man aged 60 to 69 with pancreatic cancer.

The chain recombines TRBV10-2 with TRBJ2-5; TRBD1 matches at 11 bases. CDR1 is WSHSY and CDR2 is SAAADI in the germline V gene. Trimming cost V 4 bases and J 4 bases; bases outside gene matches: 11. The CDR3 runs to 17 residues. As DNA, the CDR3 is TGCGCCAGCAGTGTGACCACGGACAGGGGGCGCCCAGAGACCCAGTACTTC. Protein sequence: CASSVTTDRGRPETQYF.

The V call is TRBV9, the J call TRBJ1-1, with D perhaps matching TRBD1 (5 bases). Germline lookup yields CDR1 SGDLS and CDR2 YYNGEE. V lost 1 base and J lost 4, with 11 bases in between. The CDR3 extends over 14 amino acids. CDR3 region: CASSVIGASTEAFF. In DNA, the CDR3 is TGTGCCAGCAGCGTAATCGGGGCGAGCACTGAAGCTTTCTTT.

The rearrangement links TRBV7-2 to TRBJ2-3; TRBD2 is a possible D gene (6 bases). V lost 6 bases and J lost 0, with 13 bases in between. This CDR3 has 15 amino acids. From germline, CDR1 is SGHTA and CDR2 FQGNSA. The CDR3 loop is CASRKLASSTDTQYF. The CDR3 DNA sequence: TGTGCCAGCAGAAAACTAGCTTCTAGCACAGATACGCAGTATTTT.

The chain links TRBV5-5 to TRBJ2-1, with D possibly TRBD2 on 5 matching bases. V was cut by 2 bases and J by 0 bases, with 9 bases left in between. This CDR3 contains 15 residues. The germline V gene has CDR1 SGHKS and CDR2 YYEKEE (reference sequence). The CDR3 sequence: CASSFQDSSYNEQFF. The DNA of the CDR3 is TGTGCCAGCAGCTTCCAGGACTCCTCCTACAATGAGCAGTTCTTC.

The rearrangement joins TRBV6-6 to TRBJ1-2; D is possibly TRBD1 (5 bases). Trimming removed 0 bases at V and 2 bases at J, with 7 bases between. Germline V gene lookup returns CDR1 MNHNY and CDR2 SVGAGI (reference sequence). CDR3 length: 14 amino acids. This CDR3 reads CASSYSPGNYGYTF. CDR3 DNA sequence: TGTGCCAGCAGTTACTCTCCAGGGAACTATGGCTACACCTTC.

This chain connects TRBV18 to TRBJ2-5; tentatively, D is TRBD1 (5 bases). This CDR3 is built from 13 residues. The germline V gene encodes CDR1 KGHSH and CDR2 LQKENI. V lost 1 base, J lost 2 bases, and 5 bases lay in between. The CDR3 DNA is TGTGCCAGCTCACCACGACAGCAAGAGACCCAGTACTTC. Amino acids: CASSPRQQETQYF.

The V gene is TRBV7-6, the J gene TRBJ2-7, with TRBD1 matching over 7 bases. V lost 5 bases, J lost 5 bases, and 9 bases stayed unmatched. CDR1 and CDR2 (germline): SGHVS, FNYEAQ. The CDR3 consists of 14 residues. For the CDR3, the DNA is TGTGCCAGCAGCCCCCCGACAGGGATTCACGAGCAGTACTTC. It codes for CASSPPTGIHEQYF. The variable domain in full, completed from reference TRBV7-6 and TRBJ2-7, reads GAGVSQSPRYKVTKRGQDVALRCDPISGHVSLYWYRQALGQGPEFLTYFNYEAQQDKSGLPNDRFSAERPEGSISTLTIQRTEQRDSAMYRCASSPPTGIHEQYFGPGTRLTVT.

V is TRBV28 and J is TRBJ1-1; D is uncertain. The V and J ends lost 4 bases and 2 bases respectively, with 11 bases between them. This CDR3 spans 14 amino acids. Looked up from germline, CDR1 is MDHEN and CDR2 is SYDVKM. DNA for the CDR3: TGTGCCAGCAGTTCCCCCCGGAGAAACACTGAAGCTTTCTTT. As protein: CASSSPRRNTEAFF.

The chain employs TRBV23-1 and TRBJ1-5, with a weak D call TRBD1 (6 bases). TRBV23-1 falls under the ORF class, with uncertain function. Between the trimmed V and J ends, which lost 2 bases and 3 bases, there was a span of 26 bases. CDR3 length: 20 residues. The CDR3 DNA follows: TGCGCCAGCAGTCAAACCCCTGGTTGGGGGCGCGGAGCGAACAATCAGCCCCAGCATTTT. Amino acid sequence: CASSQTPGWGRGANNQPQHF.

The chain has TRBV25-1 and TRBJ1-1; no firm D call. Trimming removed 4 bases at V and 5 bases at J, with 8 bases between. Germline CDR1 and CDR2: MGHDK and SYGVNS. This CDR3 has 12 amino acids. The CDR3, as DNA: TGTGCCAGCAGTGGGGAGTGGACTGAAGCTTTCTTT. It translates to CASSGEWTEAFF.

The genes are TRBV7-9 and TRBJ2-1; TRBD2 might be the D (5 bases). CDR3 length equals 16 residues. CDR1 is SEHNR and CDR2 is FQNEAQ in the germline V gene (reference sequence). The V end was cut by 5 bases, the J end by 6 bases, with 20 bases between. CDR3 residues: CASSPRLARALNEQFF. CDR3 sequence (DNA): TGTGCCAGCAGCCCTCGGCTGGCGAGGGCCCTCAATGAGCAGTTCTTC.

The chain couples TRBV6-9 to TRBJ2-7; weak D call: TRBD2 (7 bases). CDR1 and CDR2 from the germline V gene are MNHGY and SVAAGI. The CDR3 spans 13 residues. Trimming removed 6 bases at V and 3 bases at J, with 12 bases between. In nucleotides, the CDR3 is TGTGCCAGCAGGGGGGGGGCGGTCTACGAGCAGTACTTC. This gives the protein CASRGGAVYEQYF.

The rearrangement joins TRBV29-1 to TRBJ2-7; 9 positions agree with TRBD2. In germline, CDR1 is SQVTM, CDR2 ANQGSEA. The CDR3 covers 13 residues. The ends lost 6 bases at V and 5 bases at J; junction bases unmatched: 8. The CDR3 DNA reads as TGCAGCGTGGGACTAGCCGTGCGAAACGAGCAGTACTTC. This translates into CSVGLAVRNEQYF.

The chain employs TRBV19 and TRBJ2-5; no definite D call. Deletions cut 6 bases from V and 1 base from J, with 12 bases between. Germline V gene data show CDR1 as LNHDA and CDR2 as SQIVND (reference sequence). This CDR3 is built from 14 residues. CDR3 nucleotide sequence: TGTGCCAGTAGAATGACTGCCTCCCAAGAGACCCAGTACTTC. Residues: CASRMTASQETQYF.

For the CDR3, the DNA is TGTGCCGGCCTCGGACAGTTACAGGTCGCGAACACTGAAGCTTTCTTT. This codes for CAGLGQLQVANTEAFF. The chain employs TRBV30 and TRBJ1-1; tentative D call: TRBD1 (6 bases). The ends were cut back, 8 bases at V and 1 base at J, with 23 bases in the middle. The CDR3 totals 16 residues. Germline loops: CDR1 GTSNPN, CDR2 SVGIG (reference sequence).

This clone was seen a handful of times. This chain joins TRBV6-5 and TRBJ1-5; D possibly corresponds to TRBD1 (6 bases). V shed 6 bases and J shed 6 bases, with 15 bases lying between them. Germline CDR1 reads MNHEY; CDR2 reads SVGAGI. The CDR3 spans 14 residues. In DNA form, the CDR3 reads TGTGCCAGCAGCCAGATACAGGGTCTTCAGCCCCAGCATTTT. It yields the protein CASSQIQGLQPQHF.